A single sample is the source of the 28 T cell receptor beta chains below, sequenced in a study of cytomegalovirus exposure and HLA in healthy donors. Primers: 60 Vbeta forward and 13 Jbeta reverse. The assay was immunoSEQ multiplex PCR, and TCRdb's table has in-frame clones only and misses some. This sample carries about 220,000 clones, 65% to 75% of them seen once, and the ten largest clones take roughly 1.9%. The specimen sequenced was PBMCs. The source is a woman aged 30 to 39 in good health and CMV-seronegative.

The chain has TRBV29-1 and TRBJ1-2; no firm D call. CDR3 length: 12 residues. The V gene lost 5 bases and the J gene lost 0 bases, with 7 bases spanning the gap. Germline CDR1 SQVTM, CDR2 ANQGSEA. CDR3 sequence: CSVNVANYGYTF. The CDR3 DNA is TGCAGCGTTAATGTCGCTAACTATGGCTACACCTTC.

The chain couples TRBV13 to TRBJ2-2; D remains unclear. In germline, CDR1 is PRHDT, CDR2 FYEKMQ (reference sequence). The CDR3 sequence is 13 residues long. Trimming left V 1 base short and J 5 bases short, with 5 bases between. The CDR3 sequence: CASSLAGTGELFF. CDR3 nucleotide sequence: TGTGCCAGCAGCTTAGCCGGGACCGGGGAGCTGTTTTTT.

The chain couples TRBV2 to TRBJ1-4, with no clear D. Trimming cost V 6 bases and J 0 bases, with 8 bases left between them. The CDR3 runs to 14 residues. CDR1 is SNHLY, CDR2 FYNNEI, per germline. Here the CDR3 DNA reads TGTGCCAGCAGGGAGACGTCAACTAATGAAAAACTGTTTTTT. Protein: CASRETSTNEKLFF.

This clone was counted once. This chain joins TRBV5-6 and TRBJ1-1, with D uncertain. CDR3 length: 14 amino acids. Trimming took off 4 bases at V and 0 bases at J, with 10 bases between the two ends. Germline CDR1 is SGHDT and CDR2 is YYEEEE. CDR3 sequence: CASSPDTVNTEAFF. The CDR3 DNA reads TGTGCCAGCAGCCCCGACACCGTGAACACTGAAGCTTTCTTT.

The genes are TRBV2 and TRBJ1-1, with a possible D match to TRBD1 (6 bases). This CDR3 comprises 16 residues. V was trimmed by 3 bases and J by 3 bases, leaving 17 bases between them. Germline CDR1 SNHLY, CDR2 FYNNEI. This CDR3 reads CASSDGGAGLDTEAFF. The CDR3 nucleotides are TGTGCCAGCAGTGACGGGGGGGCAGGCCTCGACACTGAAGCTTTCTTT.

The chain carries TRBV4-2 and TRBJ2-1; D uncertain. CDR1 and CDR2 from the germline V gene are LGHNA and YNFKEQ. CDR3 length: 12 amino acids. Trimming took 4 bases from V and 6 from J, leaving 7 bases between them. CDR3 region: CASSLPSNEQFF. The CDR3 DNA is TGTGCCAGCAGCCTACCTAGCAATGAGCAGTTCTTC.

The gene calls are TRBV10-3 and TRBJ1-5; no clear D gene. This CDR3 is built from 13 residues. Germline lookup yields CDR1 ENHRY and CDR2 SYGVKD. V lost 4 bases and J lost 4, with 8 bases in between. CDR3 amino acids: CAISVEPNQPQHF. Here the CDR3 DNA reads TGTGCCATCAGTGTGGAGCCAAATCAGCCCCAGCATTTT.

About this clone: One junction end disagrees with the germline gene, perhaps due to a read error. The genes are TRBV7-9 and TRBJ1-2; tentatively, D is TRBD1 (5 bases). CDR1 is SEHNR, CDR2 FQNEAQ, per germline (reference sequence). The CDR3 spans 12 residues. Here the CDR3 DNA reads TGTTCCAGCAGCTCTGTGGGGGGTGGCTACACCTTC. This sequence encodes CSSSSVGGGYTF.

The chain couples TRBV2 to TRBJ2-2; 7 bases are shared with TRBD1. V shed 6 bases and J 5 bases; nucleotides not matched to a gene: 3. Germline lookup yields CDR1 SNHLY and CDR2 FYNNEI. The CDR3 length is 13 residues. In nucleotides, the CDR3 is TGTGCCAGCAGGGGGACAGTTACCGGGGAGCTGTTTTTT. It is translated as CASRGTVTGELFF.

This clone was detected once. V is TRBV7-9 and J is TRBJ2-2; D possibly corresponds to TRBD2 (6 bases). V shed 4 bases and J shed 2 bases, with 11 bases lying between them. The CDR3 runs to 15 residues. In germline, CDR1 is SEHNR, CDR2 FQNEAQ (reference sequence). The CDR3 loop is CASSWGLLNTGELFF. CDR3 nucleotides: TGTGCCAGCAGCTGGGGACTCTTAAACACCGGGGAGCTGTTTTTT. The full variable domain, rest sourced from reference TRBV7-9 and TRBJ2-2, is DTGVSQNPRHKITKRGQNVTFRCDPISEHNRLYWYRQTLGQGPEFLTYFQNEAQLEKSRLLSDRFSAERPKGSFSTLEIQRTEQGDSAMYLCASSWGLLNTGELFFGEGSRLTVL.

The chain combines TRBV5-8 with TRBJ2-4; tentative D call: TRBD2 (6 bases). The CDR3 spans 13 residues. The germline V and J ends were trimmed by 5 bases and 3 bases, with 9 bases remaining between them. CDR1 SGHTS and CDR2 YDEGEE come from the germline V gene. The CDR3: CASRRTNKNIQYF. DNA of the CDR3: TGTGCCAGCAGGCGGACTAACAAAAACATTCAGTACTTC.

CDR3 nucleotide sequence: TGCGCCAGCAAGATCACTAGCGGGAAGATAGATACGCAGTATTTT. Protein: CASKITSGKIDTQYF. The chain recombines TRBV5-1 with TRBJ2-3, with 10 nucleotides matching TRBD2. Germline CDR1 SGHRS, CDR2 YFSETQ. CDR3 length equals 15 residues. With 6 bases clipped from V and 5 bases from J, the junction kept 9 bases outside the gene matches.

The chain is built from TRBV15 and TRBJ1-5; 9 bases are a match to TRBD1. The CDR3 is 15 residues long. V lost 0 bases, J lost 7 bases, and 4 bases stayed unmatched. The germline CDR1 and CDR2 sequences are LNHNV and YYDKDF (reference sequence). CDR3 bases: TGTGCCACCAGCAGAGATGGGGACAGGGACCAGCCCCAGCATTTT. Its translation: CATSRDGDRDQPQHF.

The genes are TRBV6-1 and TRBJ2-1, with 10 bases fitting TRBD2. In germline, CDR1 is MNHNS, CDR2 SASEGT. V lost 5 bases and J lost 7; bases outside the gene matches: 8. The CDR3 has 15 residues. The CDR3 loop is CASSFASGSFNEQFF. CDR3 coding DNA: TGTGCCAGCAGTTTTGCTAGCGGGAGCTTTAATGAGCAGTTCTTC.

V usage is TRBV15 and J usage is TRBJ2-1; 8 nucleotides align to TRBD2. This CDR3 is 15 amino acids long. V dropped 5 bases and J dropped 4; count of bases not matched to a gene: 7. Germline-derived CDR1 and CDR2 are LNHNV and YYDKDF (reference sequence). CDR3 sequence (DNA): TGTGCCACCAGCGGGGTAGCGGGGTATTACAATGAGCAGTTCTTC. This translates into CATSGVAGYYNEQFF.

This clone was seen a few times. The V and J genes are TRBV6-6 and TRBJ1-6; D is uncertain. V lost 11 bases and J 0 bases, leaving 8 bases between the germline ends. CDR3 size: 13 residues. Per germline, CDR1 MNHNY and CDR2 SVGAGI (reference sequence). CDR3 coding DNA: TGTGCCTCCTCGGGCTCCTATAATTCACCCCTCCACTTT. Its protein is CASSGSYNSPLHF.

This clone was observed once. V usage is TRBV11-2 and J usage is TRBJ2-2, with 9 bases that match TRBD2. The CDR3 has 16 residues. Losses at the gene ends were 7 bases for V and 2 bases for J; bases not matched to a gene: 8. CDR1 is SGHAT, CDR2 FQNNGV, per germline. CDR3 sequence reads: CASTSGGRANTGELFF. The CDR3 DNA reads as TGTGCCAGCACCTCAGGCGGGAGGGCTAACACCGGGGAGCTGTTTTTT.

V gene TRBV25-1 combines with J gene TRBJ2-1; a possible D gene is TRBD2 (5 bases). Germline V CDR1 and CDR2: MGHDK, SYGVNS. The ends were cut back, 8 bases at V and 6 bases at J, with 17 bases in the middle. This CDR3 spans 14 amino acids. CDR3 protein: CASGPASLPNEQFF. CDR3 coding DNA: TGTGCCAGCGGGCCGGCTAGCTTGCCCAATGAGCAGTTCTTC.

The CDR3 DNA reads TGTGCCAGCAGCTTAGATCCCCAGGGGATCACAGATACGCAGTATTTT. Translated, it gives CASSLDPQGITDTQYF. The rearrangement links TRBV11-3 to TRBJ2-3; tentative D call: TRBD1 (6 bases). CDR1 is SGHNT, CDR2 YENEEA, per germline. V was cut by 0 bases and J by 2 bases, with 12 bases left in between. This CDR3 is 16 amino acids long.

This chain connects TRBV30 to TRBJ2-2; D gene ambiguous. The assigned J gene may be wrong: the sequence end matches TRBJ1-1 better. The V gene's germline CDR1 is GTSNPN and CDR2 SVGIG (reference sequence). The CDR3 has 13 residues. The DNA for the CDR3 is TGTGCCTGGGAGACCGACGGGAACACTGAAGCTTTCTTT. This translates into CAWETDGNTEAFF.

In DNA form, the CDR3 reads TGTGCCAGTAGTATATGGGGACAGGGTACCGATACGCAGTATTTT. Its protein is CASSIWGQGTDTQYF. This chain links TRBV19 with TRBJ2-3; 9 nucleotides match TRBD1. The CDR3 extends over 15 amino acids. Trimming took 2 bases from V and 6 from J; bases not matched to a gene: 6. The V gene's germline CDR1 is LNHDA and CDR2 SQIVND (reference sequence).

On this clone: An end of the junction differs from the germline gene, which may be a read error. CDR3 residues: CASSLGTGVGETQHF. The CDR3 bases are TGTGCCAGCAGCTTGGGGACAGGGGTAGGAGAGACCCAGCACTTC. The gene calls are TRBV7-3 and TRBJ2-5, with 10 positions matching TRBD1. CDR1 and CDR2 from the germline V gene are SGHTA and FQGTGA. The CDR3 is 15 residues long.

This clone was seen just once. Mismatch with germline at one junction end may stem from a read error. The rearrangement uses TRBV4-1 and TRBJ1-2; D gene ambiguous. Germline assignment: CDR1 MGHRA and CDR2 YSYEKL. This CDR3 region has 16 residues. DNA of the CDR3: TGTGCCAGCAGCCTGACCCCTGCAGGCGAAAACTATGGCTACACCTTC. Protein product: CASSLTPAGENYGYTF.

This clone has a handful of counts. The chain joins TRBV6-5 to TRBJ1-2; 8 bases map to TRBD1. Trimming at V came to 5 bases and at J to 5 bases, leaving 4 bases not matched to a gene. The CDR3 totals 13 residues. Germline CDR1 and CDR2: MNHEY and SVGAGI. This CDR3 is CASSTRQGYGYTF. Here the CDR3 DNA reads TGTGCCAGCAGTACGCGACAGGGGTATGGCTACACCTTC.

V is TRBV6-5 and J is TRBJ1-1; D is perhaps TRBD1 (5 bases). The CDR3 has 15 residues. Germline values: CDR1 MNHEY, CDR2 SVGAGI. V was shortened by 6 bases and J by 1 base, with 15 bases between the two germline ends. CDR3 nucleotide sequence: TGTGCCAGCAGAACCCTCCGGACACAGAACACTGAAGCTTTCTTT. Translating gives CASRTLRTQNTEAFF.

The gene calls are TRBV30 and TRBJ1-1, with D tentatively TRBD1 (5 bases). V was clipped by 0 bases and J by 3 bases, with 11 bases between them. The CDR3 has 14 amino acids. Germline V lookup: CDR1 GTSNPN, CDR2 SVGIG (reference sequence). The CDR3 sequence is CAWSVILGDTEAFF. CDR3 nucleotides: TGTGCCTGGAGTGTAATTTTAGGGGACACTGAAGCTTTCTTT. The full variable domain, completed using reference TRBV30 and TRBJ1-1, is SQTIHQWPATLVQPVGSPLSLECTVEGTSNPNLYWYRQAAGRGLQLLFYSVGIGQISSEVPQNLSASRPQDRQFILSSKKLLLSDSGFYLCAWSVILGDTEAFFGQGTRLTVV.

The rearrangement links TRBV5-1 to TRBJ2-5; 9 bases line up with TRBD1. The CDR3 is made up of 14 amino acids. Unmatched junction bases numbered 2, after V lost 0 bases and J lost 5 bases. Germline V lookup: CDR1 SGHRS, CDR2 YFSETQ. Here the CDR3 DNA reads TGCGCCAGCAGCTTGGCCGGACAGGGGGAGACCCAGTACTTC. This codes for CASSLAGQGETQYF.

This chain joins TRBV10-3 and TRBJ2-1; a weak D match, TRBD2 (6 bases). Germline-derived CDR1 and CDR2 are ENHRY and SYGVKD. Trimming removed 5 bases from V and 9 bases from J, with 11 bases in between. The CDR3 loop spans 12 amino acids. The CDR3 reads CAISSNGGEQFF. The DNA of the CDR3 is TGTGCCATCAGTTCGAACGGGGGTGAGCAGTTCTTC.